This T cell receptor beta chain emerged from a study of human T cells and chemical hapten exposure. Study-level findings and limits: PT1 expanded TCR numbers tracked positively with patch test score.

Each CDR3 protein gets one entry after TCRdb re-called the RACE reads with MiXCR. The sample includes a few hundred thousand distinct CDR3 sequences, 7.5% to 9% seen only once; the top ten take more than 1%. As concerns this clonotype: The antigen is not known.

Time point indicated: pre-sensitization, week 0. Treatment noted: therapeutic diphenylcyclopropenone sensitization with weekly scalp DPC. Between the trimmed V and J ends, which lost 2 bases and 6 bases, there was a span of 9 bases. CDR3 length equals 13 residues. The germline CDR1 and CDR2 sequences are MNHNY and SVGAGI (reference sequence). The chain links TRBV6-6 to TRBJ2-3; either TRBD1 or TRBD2 may fit D (5 bases each). The source material was whole blood, sampled in connection with sensitization to the hapten diphenylcyclopropenone (DPC). The TCR comes from a young man with alopecia areata. Some clones in this sample may be carry-over from other donors' samples. For the CDR3, the DNA is TGTGCCAGCAGTTACCCCAGGGACGATACGCAGTATTTT. This encodes CASSYPRDDTQYF.